This passage covers 11 T cell receptor beta chains from one sample sequenced in a study of blood T cell repertoires in COVID-19. TCRdb's copy holds only in-frame clones and misses some; the assay was immunoSEQ multiplex PCR. The sample lists some 140,000 clones, 70% to 85% occurring once. The specimen was peripheral blood. These receptors came from a man in his sixties with acute or convalescent COVID-19.

V gene TRBV4-2 combines with J gene TRBJ2-3; the match to TRBD2 covers 9 bases. The CDR3 runs 17 residues. The germline V gene has CDR1 LGHNA and CDR2 YNFKEQ. V lost 0 bases and J lost 8; bases outside the gene matches: 12. CDR3 residues: CASSQEKRGLAAPTQYF. CDR3 nucleotides: TGTGCCAGCAGCCAAGAAAAAAGGGGACTAGCCGCTCCTACGCAGTATTTT.

This rearrangement joins TRBV28 to TRBJ1-5; unclear D gene. The CDR3 length is 13 residues. Germline V gene lookup returns CDR1 MDHEN and CDR2 SYDVKM. Deletions cut 2 bases from V and 15 bases from J, with 17 bases between. The CDR3 sequence is CASSLRAGPRWHF. The DNA for the CDR3 is TGTGCCAGCAGTTTAAGGGCGGGCCCTCGTTGGCATTTT.

The rearrangement joins TRBV29-1 to TRBJ2-7, with TRBD1 identical over 8 bases. Per germline, CDR1 SQVTM and CDR2 ANQGSEA. Germline trimming cut 8 bases from V and 2 bases from J; bases unmatched to any gene: 5. The CDR3 has 12 residues. CDR3: CSFTGGPYEQYF. The CDR3 DNA is TGCAGCTTTACAGGGGGTCCCTACGAGCAGTACTTC.

In DNA form, the CDR3 reads TGTGCCAGCAGCTTCCGGGAGGCAGATACGCAGTATTTT. Translated, it gives CASSFREADTQYF. The chain combines TRBV7-8 with TRBJ2-3, with 7 nucleotides matching TRBD2. The CDR3 has 13 residues. After removal of 3 bases from V and 4 bases from J, the junction contained 1 base not matched to a gene. Looked up from germline, CDR1 is SGHVS and CDR2 is FQNEAQ.

V gene TRBV12-3 or TRBV12-4 combines with J gene TRBJ2-4; 7 bases align to TRBD2. V shed 8 bases and J 9 bases; nucleotides not matched to a gene: 7. The CDR3 totals 12 residues. The CDR3 here is CASQRGVGIQYF. CDR3 DNA: TGTGCCAGCCAACGGGGGGTGGGCATTCAGTACTTC.

This clone has just a few counts. This chain connects TRBV30 to TRBJ1-2; 12 bases agree with TRBD1. Germline CDR1 GTSNPN, CDR2 SVGIG (reference sequence). This CDR3 contains 15 residues. V was clipped by 3 bases and J by 2 bases; unmatched bases: 4. CDR3 DNA: TGTGCCTGGAGCGCCGGGACAGGGGGCAACTATGGCTACACCTTC. This codes for CAWSAGTGGNYGYTF.

The V call is TRBV5-1, the J call TRBJ2-3; the match to TRBD2 covers 10 bases. The CDR3 covers 17 residues. Losses at the gene ends were 1 base for V and 3 bases for J; bases not matched to a gene: 8. CDR1 is SGHRS, CDR2 YFSETQ, per germline. The CDR3 sequence: CASSLLASGSGTDTQYF. In nucleotides, the CDR3 is TGCGCCAGCAGCTTGTTGGCTAGCGGGAGTGGAACAGATACGCAGTATTTT. The variable domain in full, completed from reference TRBV5-1 and TRBJ2-3, reads KAGVTQTPRYLIKTRGQQVTLSCSPISGHRSVSWYQQTPGQGLQFLFEYFSETQRNKGNFPGRFSGRQFSNSRSEMNVSTLELGDSALYLCASSLLASGSGTDTQYFGPGTRLTVL.

Here the CDR3 DNA reads TGTGCCAGCAGTGAAATTAGCGGGAGGGCTTATGAGCAGTACTTC. Translation: CASSEISGRAYEQYF. The rearrangement joins TRBV6-1 to TRBJ2-7; 11 bases align to TRBD2. V trimming: 2 bases; J trimming: 7 bases; junction bases outside the gene matches: 7. CDR3 length: 15 amino acids. Germline values: CDR1 MNHNS, CDR2 SASEGT.

The chain links TRBV6-5 to TRBJ1-3; no clear D. Trimming stripped 2 bases from V and 0 bases from J, with 8 bases between. The CDR3 covers 15 residues. Looked up from germline, CDR1 is MNHEY and CDR2 is SVGAGI. CDR3 protein: CASSYRGASGNTIYF. CDR3 bases: TGTGCCAGCAGTTACCGGGGAGCCTCTGGAAACACCATATATTTT.

The J gene is TRBJ2-4, the V gene TRBV3-1 (or the pseudogene TRBV3-2); 10 bases agree with TRBD2. The CDR3 sequence is 17 residues long. Trimming removed 2 bases from V and 8 bases from J; junction bases left unmatched: 12. CDR1 is LGHDT, CDR2 YNNKEL, per germline (reference sequence). For the CDR3, the DNA is TGTGCCAGCAGCCAATCAGCCAGCGGGAGGGCCGGGGACATTCAGTACTTC. It yields the protein CASSQSASGRAGDIQYF.

The gene calls are TRBV7-3 and TRBJ2-1; TRBD2 might be the D (6 bases). CDR3 length: 15 amino acids. Per the germline V gene, CDR1 is SGHTA and CDR2 is FQGTGA. V lost 8 bases to trimming and J lost 3 bases, with 17 bases between them. The CDR3 bases are TGTGCCAGCGCCCCCGGGGGACTGGGCTACAATGAGCAGTTCTTC. Translating it yields CASAPGGLGYNEQFF.